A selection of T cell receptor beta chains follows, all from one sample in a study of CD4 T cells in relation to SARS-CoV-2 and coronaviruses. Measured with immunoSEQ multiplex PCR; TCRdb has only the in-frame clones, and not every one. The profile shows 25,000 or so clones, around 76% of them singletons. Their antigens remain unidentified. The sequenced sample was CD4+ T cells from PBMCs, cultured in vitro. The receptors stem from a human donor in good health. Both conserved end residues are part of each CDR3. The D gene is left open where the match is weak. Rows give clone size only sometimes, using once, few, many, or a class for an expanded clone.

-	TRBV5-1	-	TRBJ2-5	CASSYRNPQETQYF	TGCGCCAGCAGCTATCGAAACCCCCAAGAGACCCAGTACTTC
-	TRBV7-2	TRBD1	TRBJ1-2	CASSFTLTGAGGYTF	TGTGCCAGCAGCTTTACCCTGACAGGGGCGGGTGGCTACACCTTC
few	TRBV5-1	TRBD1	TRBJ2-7	CASSWTGNREQYF	TGCGCCAGCAGCTGGACAGGGAATCGGGAGCAGTACTTC
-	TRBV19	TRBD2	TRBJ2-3	CASSEIAGYPDTQYF	TGTGCCAGTTCGGAGATAGCGGGGTACCCCGATACGCAGTATTTT
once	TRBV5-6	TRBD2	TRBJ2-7	CASSSGTYEQYF	TGTGCCAGCAGTAGCGGGACCTACGAGCAGTACTTC
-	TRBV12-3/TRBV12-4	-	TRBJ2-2	CASSQRQPGELFF	TGTGCCAGCAGCCAAAGACAGCCCGGGGAGCTGTTTTTT
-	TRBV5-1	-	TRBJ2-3	CASSLGGSEDTQYF	TGCGCCAGCAGCTTGGGGGGGAGCGAAGATACGCAGTATTTT
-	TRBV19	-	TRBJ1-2	CASSTQGTHYGYTF	TGTGCCAGTAGCACCCAGGGGACCCACTATGGCTACACCTTC
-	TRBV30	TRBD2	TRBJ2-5	CAWSPGGRETQYF	TGTGCCTGGAGTCCCGGCGGGAGAGAGACCCAGTACTTC
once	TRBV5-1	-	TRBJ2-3	CASSSPEGDTQYF	TGCGCCAGCAGCTCCCCTGAGGGGGACACGCAGTATTTT
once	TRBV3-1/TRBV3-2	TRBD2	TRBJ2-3	CASSQGGRGTDTQYF	TGTGCCAGCAGCCAAGGCGGGAGAGGAACAGATACGCAGTATTTT
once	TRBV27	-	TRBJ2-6	CASSFSDRASSGANVLTF	TGTGCCAGCAGTTTTAGCGACAGAGCATCCTCTGGGGCCAACGTCCTGACTTTC
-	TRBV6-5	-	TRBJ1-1	CASRGDGTNTEAFF	TGTGCCAGCAGGGGGGACGGGACCAACACTGAAGCTTTCTTT
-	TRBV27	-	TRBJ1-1	CASSHRLMNTEAFF	TGTGCCAGCAGCCATAGATTAATGAACACTGAAGCTTTCTTT
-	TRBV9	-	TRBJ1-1	CASSVILSTGSEAFF	TGTGCCAGCAGCGTAATCCTCTCCACAGGGTCTGAAGCTTTCTTT
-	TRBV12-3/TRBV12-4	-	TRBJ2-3	CASSLMDTQYF	TGTGCCAGCAGTTTAATGGATACGCAGTATTTT
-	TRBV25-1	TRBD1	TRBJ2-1	CASRLGTGGDNEQFF	TGTGCCAGCAGACTCGGGACAGGGGGGGACAATGAGCAGTTCTTC
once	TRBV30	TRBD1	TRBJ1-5	CAWSRGQGQPQHF	TGTGCCTGGAGTAGAGGACAGGGTCAGCCCCAGCATTTT
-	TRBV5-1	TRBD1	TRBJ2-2	CASIPGQGLTGELFF	TGCGCCAGCATTCCGGGACAGGGATTAACCGGGGAGCTGTTTTTT
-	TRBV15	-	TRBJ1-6	CATSRDGNSPLHF	TGTGCCACCAGCAGAGATGGTAATTCACCCCTCCACTTT
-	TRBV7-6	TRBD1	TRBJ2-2	CASSLNPTGVIGGELFF	TGTGCCAGCAGCTTAAATCCGACAGGGGTAATCGGCGGGGAGCTGTTTTTT
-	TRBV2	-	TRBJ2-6	CASSGIRGANVLTF	TGTGCCAGCAGTGGGATAAGGGGGGCCAACGTCCTGACTTTC
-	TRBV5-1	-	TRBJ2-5	CASSLYQETQYF	TGCGCCAGCAGCTTGTACCAAGAGACCCAGTACTTC
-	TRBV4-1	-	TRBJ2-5	CASSQEGRGWETQYF	TGCGCCAGCAGCCAAGAGGGGCGGGGTTGGGAGACCCAGTACTTC
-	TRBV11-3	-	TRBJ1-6	CASSLGGDGSPLHF	TGTGCCAGCAGCTTAGGGGGGGACGGTTCACCCCTCCACTTT
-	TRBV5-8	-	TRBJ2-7	CASLSFYEQYF	TGTGCCAGCTTAAGCTTCTACGAGCAGTACTTC
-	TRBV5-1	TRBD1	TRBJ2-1	CASSSGQGTYNEQFF	TGCGCCAGCAGCTCGGGACAGGGGACATACAATGAGCAGTTCTTC
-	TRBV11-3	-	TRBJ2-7	CASSGMGQPYEQYF	TGTGCCAGCAGCGGTATGGGGCAGCCATACGAGCAGTACTTC
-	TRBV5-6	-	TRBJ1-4	CASSLYRVNEKLFF	TGTGCCAGCAGCTTATACAGGGTTAATGAAAAACTGTTTTTT
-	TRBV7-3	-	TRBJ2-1	CASSIQLSSYNEQFF	TGTGCCAGCAGCATACAGCTGAGCTCCTACAATGAGCAGTTCTTC
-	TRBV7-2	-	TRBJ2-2	CASSLRRTYTGELFF	TGTGCCAGCAGCTTACGCAGGACCTACACCGGGGAGCTGTTTTTT